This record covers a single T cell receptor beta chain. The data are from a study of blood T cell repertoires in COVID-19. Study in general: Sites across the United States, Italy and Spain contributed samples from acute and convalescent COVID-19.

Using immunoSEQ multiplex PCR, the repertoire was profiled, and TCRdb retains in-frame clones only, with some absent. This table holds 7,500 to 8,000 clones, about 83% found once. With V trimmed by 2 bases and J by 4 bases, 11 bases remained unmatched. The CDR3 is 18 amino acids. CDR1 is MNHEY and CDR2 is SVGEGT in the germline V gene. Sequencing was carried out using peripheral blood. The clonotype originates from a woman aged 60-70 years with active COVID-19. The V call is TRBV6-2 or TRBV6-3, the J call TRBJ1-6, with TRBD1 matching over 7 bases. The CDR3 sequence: CASSYRGRSGGYNSPLHF. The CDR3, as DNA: TGTGCCAGCAGTTACCGTGGACGCTCAGGGGGTTATAATTCACCCCTCCACTTT.